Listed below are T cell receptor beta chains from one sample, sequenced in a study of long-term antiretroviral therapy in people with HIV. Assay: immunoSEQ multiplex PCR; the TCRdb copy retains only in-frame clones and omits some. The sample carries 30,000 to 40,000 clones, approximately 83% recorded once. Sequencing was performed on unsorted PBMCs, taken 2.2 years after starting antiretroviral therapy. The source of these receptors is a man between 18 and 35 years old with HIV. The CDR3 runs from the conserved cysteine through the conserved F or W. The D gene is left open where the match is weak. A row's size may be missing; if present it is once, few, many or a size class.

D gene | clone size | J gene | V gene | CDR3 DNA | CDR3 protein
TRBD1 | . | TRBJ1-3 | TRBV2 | TGTGCCAGCAGTGAAGCGGACAGGGGGCAGATAAACACCATATATTTT | CASSEADRGQINTIYF
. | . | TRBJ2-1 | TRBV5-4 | TGTGCCAGCAGCTATAAGGGGGGTCCAATTTACAATGAGCAGTTCTTC | CASSYKGGPIYNEQFF
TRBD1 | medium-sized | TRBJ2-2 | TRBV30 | TGTGCGGGACATGGGACAGGGAACACCGGGGAGCTGTTTTTT | CAGHGTGNTGELFF
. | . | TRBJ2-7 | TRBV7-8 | TGTGCCAGCAGCTTAGGGCCAGCGGGCTCTACCTACGAGCAGTACTTC | CASSLGPAGSTYEQYF
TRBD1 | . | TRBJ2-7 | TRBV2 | TGTGCCAGCAGTGAAGCCGGGACAGGGAGCTCCTACGAGCAGTACTTC | CASSEAGTGSSYEQYF
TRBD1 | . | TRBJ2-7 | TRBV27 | TGTGCCAGCAGTCCCTGGGGACAGGGGTTGGCCTACGAGCAGTACTTC | CASSPWGQGLAYEQYF
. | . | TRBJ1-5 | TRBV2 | TGTGCCAGCAGGGAACAGCTTTATCAGCCCCAGCATTTT | CASREQLYQPQHF
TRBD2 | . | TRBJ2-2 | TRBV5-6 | TGTGCCAGCAGCTTGTTAGCGGGAGAATACGTCGGGGAGCTGTTTTTT | CASSLLAGEYVGELFF
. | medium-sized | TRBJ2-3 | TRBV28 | TGTGCCAGCAGTCAGGGACCAGATACGCAGTATTTT | CASSQGPDTQYF
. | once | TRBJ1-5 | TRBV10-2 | TGCGCCAGCAGTGAGAATGGGAATCAGCCCCAGCATTTT | CASSENGNQPQHF
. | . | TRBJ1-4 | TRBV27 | TGTGCCAGCAGGCCGGACAGCCCTAATGAAAAACTGTTTTTT | CASRPDSPNEKLFF
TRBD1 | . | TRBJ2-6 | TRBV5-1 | TGCGCCAGCAGCGAGGACAGGGAGGAAGCTGGGGCCAACGTCCTGACTTTC | CASSEDREEAGANVLTF
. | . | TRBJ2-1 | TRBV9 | TGTGCCAGCAGCGTAGGGCAGGGCGATGAGCAGTTCTTC | CASSVGQGDEQFF
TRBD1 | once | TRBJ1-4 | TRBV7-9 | TGTGCCAGCAGCCCGTGGGACAGACTTAATGAAAAACTGTTTTTT | CASSPWDRLNEKLFF
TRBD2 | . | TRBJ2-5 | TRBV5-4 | TGTGCCAGCAGCACCCCTAGCGGGAGTCGCCAAGAGACCCAGTACTTC | CASSTPSGSRQETQYF
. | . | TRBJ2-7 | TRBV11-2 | TGTGCCAGCGCTACGCAGAGTTCCTACGAGCAGTACTTC | CASATQSSYEQYF
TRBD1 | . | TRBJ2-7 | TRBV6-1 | TGTGCCAGCAGGATATACGGGACAGCTTCCTACGAGCAGTACTTC | CASRIYGTASYEQYF